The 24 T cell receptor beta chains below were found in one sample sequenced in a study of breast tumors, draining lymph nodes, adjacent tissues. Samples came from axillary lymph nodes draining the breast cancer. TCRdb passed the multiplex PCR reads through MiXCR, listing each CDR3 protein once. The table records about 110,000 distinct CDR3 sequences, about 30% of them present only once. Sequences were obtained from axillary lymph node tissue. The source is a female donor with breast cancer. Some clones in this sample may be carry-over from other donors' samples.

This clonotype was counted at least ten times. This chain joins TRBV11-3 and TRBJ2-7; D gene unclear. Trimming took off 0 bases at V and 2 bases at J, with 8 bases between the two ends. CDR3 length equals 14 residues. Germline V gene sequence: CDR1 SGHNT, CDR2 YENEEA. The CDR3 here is CASSLDRDPYEQYF. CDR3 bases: TGTGCCAGCAGCTTAGACAGAGACCCCTACGAGCAGTACTTC.

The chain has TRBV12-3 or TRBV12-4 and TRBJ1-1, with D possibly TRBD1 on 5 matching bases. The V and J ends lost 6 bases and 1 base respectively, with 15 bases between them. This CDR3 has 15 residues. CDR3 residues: CASSIGLTENTEAFF. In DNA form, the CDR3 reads TGTGCCAGCAGCATCGGGCTGACAGAGAACACTGAAGCTTTCTTT.

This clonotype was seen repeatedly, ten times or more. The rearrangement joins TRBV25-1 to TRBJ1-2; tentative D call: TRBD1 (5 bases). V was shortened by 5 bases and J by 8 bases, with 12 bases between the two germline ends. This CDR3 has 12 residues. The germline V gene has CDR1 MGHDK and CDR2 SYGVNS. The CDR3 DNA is TGTGCCAGCAGTCGGGGGGAAGGAGGCTACACCTTC. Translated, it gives CASSRGEGGYTF.

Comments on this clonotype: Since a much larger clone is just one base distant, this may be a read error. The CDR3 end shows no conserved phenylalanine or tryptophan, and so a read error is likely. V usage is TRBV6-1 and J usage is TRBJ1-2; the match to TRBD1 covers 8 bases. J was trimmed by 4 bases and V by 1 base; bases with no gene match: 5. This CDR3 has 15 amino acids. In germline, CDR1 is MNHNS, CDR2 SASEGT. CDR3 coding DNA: TGTGCCAGCAGTGAAGGGTCAACAGGGGGCTATGGCTACACCCTC. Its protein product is CASSEGSTGGYGYTL.

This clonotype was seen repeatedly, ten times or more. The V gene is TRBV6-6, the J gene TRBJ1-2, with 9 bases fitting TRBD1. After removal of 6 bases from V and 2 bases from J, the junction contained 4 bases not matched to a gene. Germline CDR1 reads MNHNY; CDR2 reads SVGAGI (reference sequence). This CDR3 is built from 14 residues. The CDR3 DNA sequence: TGTGCCAGCAGCCGAGGACAGGGGAACTATGGCTACACCTTC. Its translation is CASSRGQGNYGYTF.

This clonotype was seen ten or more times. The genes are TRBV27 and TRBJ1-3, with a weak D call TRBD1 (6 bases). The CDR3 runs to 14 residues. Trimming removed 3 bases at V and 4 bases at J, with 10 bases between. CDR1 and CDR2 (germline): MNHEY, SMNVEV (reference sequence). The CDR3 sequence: CASSFTGAGNTIYF. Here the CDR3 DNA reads TGTGCCAGCAGTTTTACGGGGGCAGGAAACACCATATATTTT.

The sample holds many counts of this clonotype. DNA of the CDR3: TGTGCCAGCAGATCCACTCGACGGACAACACGAATTGACGGTACCACCATATATTTT. This translates into CASRSTRRTTRIDGTTIYF. V usage is TRBV6-5 and J usage is TRBJ1-3, with D possibly matching TRBD1 (5 bases). Germline lookup yields CDR1 MNHEY and CDR2 SVGAGI. This CDR3 comprises 19 residues. The V end lost 6 bases, the J end lost 9 bases, and 33 bases lay between the germline ends.

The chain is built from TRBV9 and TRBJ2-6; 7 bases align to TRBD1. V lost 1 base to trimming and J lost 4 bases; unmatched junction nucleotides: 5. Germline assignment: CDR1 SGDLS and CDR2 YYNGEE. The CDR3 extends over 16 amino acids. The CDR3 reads CASSVLDRAGANVLTF. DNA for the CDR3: TGTGCCAGCAGCGTATTAGACAGGGCAGGGGCCAACGTCCTGACTTTC.

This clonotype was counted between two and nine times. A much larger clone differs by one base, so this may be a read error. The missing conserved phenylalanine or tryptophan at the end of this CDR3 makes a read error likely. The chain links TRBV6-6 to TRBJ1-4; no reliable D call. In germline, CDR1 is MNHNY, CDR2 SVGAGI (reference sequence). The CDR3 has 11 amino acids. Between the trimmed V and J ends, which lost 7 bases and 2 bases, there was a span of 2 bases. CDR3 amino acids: CASTTNEKLFL. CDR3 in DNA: TGTGCCAGCACCACTAATGAAAAACTGTTTCTT.

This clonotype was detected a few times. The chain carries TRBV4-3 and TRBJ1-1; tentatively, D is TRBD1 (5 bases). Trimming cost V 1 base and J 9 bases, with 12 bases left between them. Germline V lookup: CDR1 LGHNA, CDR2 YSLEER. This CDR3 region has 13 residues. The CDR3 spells CASSQGGTAKAFF. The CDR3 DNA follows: TGCGCCAGCAGCCAAGGTGGGACGGCAAAAGCTTTCTTT.

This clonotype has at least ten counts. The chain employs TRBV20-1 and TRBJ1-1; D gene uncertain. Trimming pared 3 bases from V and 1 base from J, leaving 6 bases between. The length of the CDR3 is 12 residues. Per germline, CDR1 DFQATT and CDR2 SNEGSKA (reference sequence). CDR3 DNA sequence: TGCAGTGCTAGGGGGAAGAACACTGAAGCTTTCTTT. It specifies CSARGKNTEAFF.

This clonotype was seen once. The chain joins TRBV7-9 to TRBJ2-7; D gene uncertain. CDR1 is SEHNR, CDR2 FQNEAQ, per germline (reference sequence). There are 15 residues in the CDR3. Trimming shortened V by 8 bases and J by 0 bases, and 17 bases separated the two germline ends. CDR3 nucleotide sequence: TGTGCCAGCGGCAATCGACACCTCGGCTCCTACGAGCAGTACTTC. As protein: CASGNRHLGSYEQYF.

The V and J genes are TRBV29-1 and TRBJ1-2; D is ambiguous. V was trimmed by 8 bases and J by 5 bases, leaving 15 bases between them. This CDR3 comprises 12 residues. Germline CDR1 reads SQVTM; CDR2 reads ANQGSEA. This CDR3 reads CSLSGMPYGYTF. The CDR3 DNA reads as TGCAGCTTATCGGGGATGCCTTATGGCTACACCTTC.

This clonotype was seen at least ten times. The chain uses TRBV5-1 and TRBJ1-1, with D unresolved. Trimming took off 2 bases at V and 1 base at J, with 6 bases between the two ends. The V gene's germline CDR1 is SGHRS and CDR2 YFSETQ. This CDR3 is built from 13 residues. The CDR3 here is CASSFEGNTEAFF. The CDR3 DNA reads TGCGCCAGCAGCTTTGAGGGGAACACTGAAGCTTTCTTT.

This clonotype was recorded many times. The CDR3 DNA reads TGTGCCACTCATGGTGGGACAGAGAATTCACCCCTCCACTTT. Its protein product is CATHGGTENSPLHF. The chain combines TRBV12-3 or TRBV12-4 with TRBJ1-6, with 7 bases lining up with TRBD1. V lost 10 bases, J lost 7 bases, and 10 bases stayed unmatched. The CDR3 is made up of 14 amino acids.

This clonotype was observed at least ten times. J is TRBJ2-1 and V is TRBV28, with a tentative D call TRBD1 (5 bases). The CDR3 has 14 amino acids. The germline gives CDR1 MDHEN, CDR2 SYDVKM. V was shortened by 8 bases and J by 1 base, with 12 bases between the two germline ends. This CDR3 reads CASGKGLSYNEQFF. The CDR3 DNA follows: TGTGCCAGCGGGAAGGGGCTGTCCTACAATGAGCAGTTCTTC. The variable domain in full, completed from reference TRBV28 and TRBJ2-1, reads DVKVTQSSRYLVKRTGEKVFLECVQDMDHENMFWYRQDPGLGLRLIYFSYDVKMKEKGDIPEGYSVSREKKERFSLILESASTNQTSMYLCASGKGLSYNEQFFGPGTRLTVL.

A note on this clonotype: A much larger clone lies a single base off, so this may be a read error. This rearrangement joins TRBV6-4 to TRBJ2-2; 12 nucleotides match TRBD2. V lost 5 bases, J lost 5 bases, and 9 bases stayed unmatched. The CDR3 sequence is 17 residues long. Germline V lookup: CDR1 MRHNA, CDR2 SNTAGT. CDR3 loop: CASSHTRLAGGTGELFF. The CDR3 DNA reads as TGTGCCAGCAGTCATACTCGTCTAGCGGGAGGGACCGGGGAGCTGTTTTTT.

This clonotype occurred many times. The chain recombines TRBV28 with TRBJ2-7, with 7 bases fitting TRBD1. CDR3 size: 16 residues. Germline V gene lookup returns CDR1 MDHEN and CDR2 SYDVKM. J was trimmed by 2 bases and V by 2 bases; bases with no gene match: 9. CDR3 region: CASSLPGTARTYEQYF. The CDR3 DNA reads TGTGCCAGCAGTTTACCCGGGACAGCAAGAACCTACGAGCAGTACTTC. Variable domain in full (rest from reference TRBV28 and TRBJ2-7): DVKVTQSSRYLVKRTGEKVFLECVQDMDHENMFWYRQDPGLGLRLIYFSYDVKMKEKGDIPEGYSVSREKKERFSLILESASTNQTSMYLCASSLPGTARTYEQYFGPGTRLTVT.

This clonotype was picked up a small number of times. CDR3 DNA sequence: TGTGCCAGCACCCCACTGCCCGGACGGGTGAGCTCCTACAATGAGCAGTTCTTC. Protein sequence: CASTPLPGRVSSYNEQFF. The chain is built from TRBV6-2 or TRBV6-3 and TRBJ2-1; no reliable D call. Germline V CDR1 and CDR2: MNHEY, SVGEGT. V lost 7 bases and J lost 0, with 22 bases in between. CDR3 length equals 18 residues.

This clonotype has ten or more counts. The chain's CDR3 is CASSRQGRETQYF. As DNA, the CDR3 is TGTGCCAGCAGCCGACAGGGGAGAGAGACCCAGTACTTC. The chain links TRBV7-9 to TRBJ2-5, with TRBD1 matching over 8 bases. The CDR3 has 13 amino acids. In germline, CDR1 is SEHNR, CDR2 FQNEAQ (reference sequence). With V trimmed by 5 bases and J by 4 bases, 3 bases remained unmatched.

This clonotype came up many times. The CDR3 bases are TGTGCCAGCAGCCTAGGGTACCAGCCCCAGCATTTT. It translates to CASSLGYQPQHF. The chain carries TRBV6-6 and TRBJ1-5; unclear D gene. CDR3 length: 12 residues. V was pared by 6 bases and J by 7 bases, with 10 bases between. CDR1 is MNHNY, CDR2 SVGAGI, per germline (reference sequence).

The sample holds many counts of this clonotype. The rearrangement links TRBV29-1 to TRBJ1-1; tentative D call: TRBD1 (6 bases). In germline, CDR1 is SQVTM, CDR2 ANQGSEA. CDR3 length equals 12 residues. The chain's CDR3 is CGYRDTSTEAFF. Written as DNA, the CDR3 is TGCGGCTATAGGGACACGTCTACTGAAGCTTTCTTT.

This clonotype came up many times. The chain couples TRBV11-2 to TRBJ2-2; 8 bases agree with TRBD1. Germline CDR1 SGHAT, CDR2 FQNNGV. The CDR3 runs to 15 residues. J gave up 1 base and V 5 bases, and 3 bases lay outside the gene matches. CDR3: CASSPTGENTGELFF. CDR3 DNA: TGTGCCAGCAGCCCGACAGGGGAGAACACCGGGGAGCTGTTTTTT.

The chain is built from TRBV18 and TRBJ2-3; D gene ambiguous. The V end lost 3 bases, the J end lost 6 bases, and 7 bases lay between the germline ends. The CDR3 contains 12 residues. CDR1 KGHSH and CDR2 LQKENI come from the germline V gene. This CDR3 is CASSPSPDTQYF. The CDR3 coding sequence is TGTGCCAGCTCACCGAGCCCGGATACGCAGTATTTT.